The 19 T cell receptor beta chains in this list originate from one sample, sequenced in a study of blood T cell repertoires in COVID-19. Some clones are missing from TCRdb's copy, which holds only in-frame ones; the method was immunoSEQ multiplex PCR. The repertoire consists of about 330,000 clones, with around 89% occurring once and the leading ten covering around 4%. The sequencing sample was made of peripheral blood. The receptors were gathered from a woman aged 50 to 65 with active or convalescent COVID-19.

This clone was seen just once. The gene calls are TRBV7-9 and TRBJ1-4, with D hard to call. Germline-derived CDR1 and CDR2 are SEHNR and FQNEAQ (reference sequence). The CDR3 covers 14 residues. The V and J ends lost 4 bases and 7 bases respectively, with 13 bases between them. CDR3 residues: CASSWREKTEKLFF. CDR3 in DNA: TGTGCCAGCAGCTGGAGAGAGAAGACTGAAAAACTGTTTTTT.

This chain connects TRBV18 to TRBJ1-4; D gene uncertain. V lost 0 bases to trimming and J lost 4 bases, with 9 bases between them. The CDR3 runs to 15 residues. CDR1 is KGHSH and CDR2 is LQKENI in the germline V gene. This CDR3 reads CASSPPGRSNEKLFF. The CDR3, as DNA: TGTGCCAGCTCACCACCGGGGAGGAGTAATGAAAAACTGTTTTTT.

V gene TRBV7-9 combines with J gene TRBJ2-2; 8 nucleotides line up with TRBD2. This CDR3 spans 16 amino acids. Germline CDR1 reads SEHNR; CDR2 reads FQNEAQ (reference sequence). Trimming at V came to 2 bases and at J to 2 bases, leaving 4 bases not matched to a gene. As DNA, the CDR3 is TGTGCCAGCAGCTTACCAAGCGGGAGTAACACCGGGGAGCTGTTTTTT. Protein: CASSLPSGSNTGELFF.

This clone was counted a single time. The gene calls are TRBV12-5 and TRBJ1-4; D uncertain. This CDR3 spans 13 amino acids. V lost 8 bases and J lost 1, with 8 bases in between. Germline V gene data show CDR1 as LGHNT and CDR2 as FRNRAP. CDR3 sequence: CASREGTNEKLFF. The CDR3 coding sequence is TGTGCTAGTCGGGAGGGAACTAATGAAAAACTGTTTTTT. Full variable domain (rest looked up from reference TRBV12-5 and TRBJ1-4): DARVTQTPRHKVTEMGQEVTMRCQPILGHNTVFWYRQTMMQGLELLAYFRNRAPLDDSGMPKDRFSAEMPDATLATLKIQPSEPRDSAVYFCASREGTNEKLFFGSGTQLSVL.

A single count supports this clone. The chain's CDR3 is CATSTDGRLAGFEQYF. CDR3 in DNA: TGTGCCACCAGCACCGATGGAAGGCTAGCGGGTTTCGAGCAGTACTTC. The V and J genes are TRBV15 and TRBJ2-7; 8 nucleotides match TRBD2. J lost 6 bases, V lost 4 bases, and 14 bases had no gene match. The CDR3 totals 16 residues. Germline V gene data show CDR1 as LNHNV and CDR2 as YYDKDF (reference sequence).

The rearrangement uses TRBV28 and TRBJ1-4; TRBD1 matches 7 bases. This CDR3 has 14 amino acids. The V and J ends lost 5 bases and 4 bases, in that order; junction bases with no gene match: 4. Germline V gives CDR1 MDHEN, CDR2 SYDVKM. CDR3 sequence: CASSPGQINEKLFF. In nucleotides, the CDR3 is TGTGCCAGCAGTCCGGGACAGATTAATGAAAAACTGTTTTTT.

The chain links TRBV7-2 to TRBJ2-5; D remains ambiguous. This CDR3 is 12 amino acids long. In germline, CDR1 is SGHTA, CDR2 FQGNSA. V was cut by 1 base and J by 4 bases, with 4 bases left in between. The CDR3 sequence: CASSLVGETQYF. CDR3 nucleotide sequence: TGTGCCAGCAGCTTAGTCGGAGAGACCCAGTACTTC.

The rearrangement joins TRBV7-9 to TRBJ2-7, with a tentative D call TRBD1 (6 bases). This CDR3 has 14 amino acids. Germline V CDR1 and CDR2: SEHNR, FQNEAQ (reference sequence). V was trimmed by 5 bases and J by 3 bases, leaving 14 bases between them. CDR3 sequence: CASSPTGSGYEQYF. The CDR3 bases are TGTGCCAGCAGCCCAACAGGGTCAGGCTACGAGCAGTACTTC.

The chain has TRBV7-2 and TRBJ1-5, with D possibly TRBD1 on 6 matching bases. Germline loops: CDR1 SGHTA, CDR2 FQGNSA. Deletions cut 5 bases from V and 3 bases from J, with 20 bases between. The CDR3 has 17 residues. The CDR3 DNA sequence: TGTGCCAGCAGCCCATGGCCCCGGGACACCCCCAATCAGCCCCAGCATTTT. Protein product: CASSPWPRDTPNQPQHF.

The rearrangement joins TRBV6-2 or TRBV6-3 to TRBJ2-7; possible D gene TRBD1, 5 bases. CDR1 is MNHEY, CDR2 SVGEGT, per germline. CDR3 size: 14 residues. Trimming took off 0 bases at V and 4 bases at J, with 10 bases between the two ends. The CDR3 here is CASSYSATEYEQYF. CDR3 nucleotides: TGTGCCAGCAGTTACTCGGCGACAGAGTACGAGCAGTACTTC.

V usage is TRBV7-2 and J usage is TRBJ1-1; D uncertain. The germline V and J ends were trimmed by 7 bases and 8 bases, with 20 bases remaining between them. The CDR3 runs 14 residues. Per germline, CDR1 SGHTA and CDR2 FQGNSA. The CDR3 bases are TGTGCCAGCAAGGGCGGGGAGTTGTTTACCGAAGCTTTCTTT. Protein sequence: CASKGGELFTEAFF.

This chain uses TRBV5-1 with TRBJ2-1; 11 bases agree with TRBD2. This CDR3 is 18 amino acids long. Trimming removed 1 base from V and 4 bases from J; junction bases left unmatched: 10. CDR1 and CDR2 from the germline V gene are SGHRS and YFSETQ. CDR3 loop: CASSLFPGLADSYNEQFF. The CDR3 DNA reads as TGCGCCAGCAGCTTGTTTCCGGGACTAGCGGATTCTTACAATGAGCAGTTCTTC.

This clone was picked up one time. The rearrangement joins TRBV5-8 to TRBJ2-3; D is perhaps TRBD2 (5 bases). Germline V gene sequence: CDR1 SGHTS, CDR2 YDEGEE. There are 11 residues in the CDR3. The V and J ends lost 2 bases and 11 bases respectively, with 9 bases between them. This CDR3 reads CASSLKDWQYF. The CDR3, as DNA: TGTGCCAGCAGCTTAAAGGACTGGCAGTATTTT.

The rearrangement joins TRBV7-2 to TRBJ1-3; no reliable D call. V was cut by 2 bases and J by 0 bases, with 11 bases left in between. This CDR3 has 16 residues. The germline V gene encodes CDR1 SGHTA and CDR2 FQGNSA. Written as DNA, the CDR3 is TGTGCCAGCAGCTTATCGCAGATCAGCTCTGGAAACACCATATATTTT. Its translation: CASSLSQISSGNTIYF.

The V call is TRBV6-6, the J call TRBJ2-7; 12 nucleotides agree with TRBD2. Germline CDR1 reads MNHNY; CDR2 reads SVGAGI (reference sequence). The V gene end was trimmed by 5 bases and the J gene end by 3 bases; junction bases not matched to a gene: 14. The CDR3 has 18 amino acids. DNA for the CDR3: TGTGCCAGCAGTCGTTCTAGCGGGAGGGCCGGTCTCTACTACGAGCAGTACTTC. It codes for CASSRSSGRAGLYYEQYF.

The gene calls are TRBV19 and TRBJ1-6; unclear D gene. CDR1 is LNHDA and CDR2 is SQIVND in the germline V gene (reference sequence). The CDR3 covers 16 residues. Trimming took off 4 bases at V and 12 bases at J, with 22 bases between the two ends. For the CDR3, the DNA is TGTGCCAGTAGTAATGCCTATCAGGCGGGGAGAAGACCCCTCCACTTT. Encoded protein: CASSNAYQAGRRPLHF.

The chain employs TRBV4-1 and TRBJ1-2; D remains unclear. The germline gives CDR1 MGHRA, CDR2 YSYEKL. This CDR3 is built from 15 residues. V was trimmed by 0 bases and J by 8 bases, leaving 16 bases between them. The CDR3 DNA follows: TGCGCCAGCAGCCAAGAAGGGTCTAGGGCGGGCGGCTACACCTTC. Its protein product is CASSQEGSRAGGYTF.

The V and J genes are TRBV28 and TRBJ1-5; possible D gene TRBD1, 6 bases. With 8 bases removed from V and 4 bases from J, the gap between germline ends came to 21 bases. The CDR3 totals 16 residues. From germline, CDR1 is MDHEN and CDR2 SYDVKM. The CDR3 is CASRLSGAGENQPQHF. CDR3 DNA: TGTGCCAGCCGGCTCTCAGGGGCAGGGGAAAATCAGCCCCAGCATTTT.

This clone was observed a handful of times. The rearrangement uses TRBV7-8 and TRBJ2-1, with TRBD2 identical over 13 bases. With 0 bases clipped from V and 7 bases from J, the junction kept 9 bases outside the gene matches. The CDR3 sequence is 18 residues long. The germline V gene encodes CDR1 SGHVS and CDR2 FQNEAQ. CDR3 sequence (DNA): TGTGCCAGCAGCTTAGCGGGACTAGCGGGACGGTTGAGGAATGAGCAGTTCTTC. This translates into CASSLAGLAGRLRNEQFF.